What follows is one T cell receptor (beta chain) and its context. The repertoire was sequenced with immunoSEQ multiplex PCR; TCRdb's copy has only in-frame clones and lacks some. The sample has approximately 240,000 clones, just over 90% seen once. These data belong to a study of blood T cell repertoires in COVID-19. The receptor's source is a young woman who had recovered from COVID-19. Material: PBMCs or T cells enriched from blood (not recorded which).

CDR3 nucleotides: TGTGCCAGCGGTGGGCAGATGAACACTGAAGCTTTCTTT. It translates to CASGGQMNTEAFF. The rearrangement uses TRBV2 and TRBJ1-1; D is unresolved. This CDR3 comprises 13 residues. Germline CDR1 reads SNHLY; CDR2 reads FYNNEI. V was cut by 8 bases and J by 0 bases, with 10 bases left in between.